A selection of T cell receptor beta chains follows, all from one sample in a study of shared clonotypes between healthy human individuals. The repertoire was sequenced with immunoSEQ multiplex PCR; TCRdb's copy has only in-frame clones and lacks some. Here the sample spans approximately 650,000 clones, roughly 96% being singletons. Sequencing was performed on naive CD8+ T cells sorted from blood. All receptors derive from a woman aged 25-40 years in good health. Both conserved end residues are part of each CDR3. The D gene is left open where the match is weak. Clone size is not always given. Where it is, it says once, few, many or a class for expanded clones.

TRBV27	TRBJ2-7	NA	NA	CASSGAHGGEQYF	TGTGCCAGCAGTGGGGCCCACGGAGGAGAGCAGTACTTC
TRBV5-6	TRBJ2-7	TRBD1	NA	CASSHPPGTEPSYEQYF	TGTGCCAGCAGCCATCCTCCCGGGACAGAGCCGTCCTACGAGCAGTACTTC
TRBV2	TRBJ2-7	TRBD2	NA	CASSPGLAESSYEQYF	TGTGCCAGCAGCCCCGGACTAGCGGAAAGCTCCTACGAGCAGTACTTC
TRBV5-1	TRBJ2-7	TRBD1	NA	CASSSWTGGLNEQYF	TGCGCCAGCAGCTCATGGACAGGGGGATTAAACGAGCAGTACTTC
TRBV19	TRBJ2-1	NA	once	CASSPGRLYNEQFF	TGTGCCAGTAGCCCGGGACGGCTCTACAATGAGCAGTTCTTC
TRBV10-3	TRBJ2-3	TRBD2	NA	CAMGSREGYTDTQYF	TGTGCCATGGGAAGTCGGGAGGGTTACACAGATACGCAGTATTTT
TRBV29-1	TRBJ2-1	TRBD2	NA	CSVGSGRSNEQFF	TGCAGCGTTGGTAGCGGGAGAAGCAATGAGCAGTTCTTC
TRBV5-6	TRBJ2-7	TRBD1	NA	CASSFPGQGPEQYF	TGTGCCAGCAGTTTTCCGGGACAGGGCCCCGAGCAGTACTTC
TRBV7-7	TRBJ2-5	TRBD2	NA	CASSPGLAGVETQYF	TGTGCCAGCAGCCCCGGACTAGCGGGAGTAGAGACCCAGTACTTC
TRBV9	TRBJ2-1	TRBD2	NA	CASSVGLAGGVGSYNEQFF	TGTGCCAGCAGCGTAGGGCTAGCGGGAGGAGTTGGGTCCTACAATGAGCAGTTCTTC
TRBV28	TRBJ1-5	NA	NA	CASSFSLGGYQPQHF	TGTGCCAGCAGTTTCTCGTTGGGGGGATATCAGCCCCAGCATTTT
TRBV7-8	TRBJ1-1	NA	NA	CASSLWDYNTEAFF	TGTGCCAGCAGCTTATGGGACTATAACACTGAAGCTTTCTTT
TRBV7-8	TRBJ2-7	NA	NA	CASSLASGVVYEQYF	TGTGCCAGCAGCTTAGCATCAGGGGTCGTCTACGAGCAGTACTTC
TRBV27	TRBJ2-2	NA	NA	CASSPGTSGTGELFF	TGTGCCAGCAGCCCCGGGACATCCGGCACCGGGGAGCTGTTTTTT
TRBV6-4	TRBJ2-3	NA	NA	CASSDSPRTIGPDTQYF	TGTGCCAGCAGTGACTCCCCTAGGACGATCGGTCCAGATACGCAGTATTTT
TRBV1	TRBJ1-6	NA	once	CTSSPPSGRHNSPLHF	TGCACCAGCAGCCCCCCTTCCGGACGCCATAATTCACCCCTCCACTTT
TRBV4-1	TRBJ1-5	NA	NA	CASSPNPLAQPQHF	TGCGCCAGCAGCCCAAATCCTCTGGCCCAGCCCCAGCATTTT
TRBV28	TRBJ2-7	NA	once	CASSLFSWRAISYEQYF	TGTGCCAGCAGTTTATTCTCCTGGCGGGCCATATCCTACGAGCAGTACTTC
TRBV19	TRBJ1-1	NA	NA	CASTSGGISEAFF	TGTGCCAGTACCTCCGGGGGGATCAGTGAAGCTTTCTTT
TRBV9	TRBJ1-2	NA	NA	CASRGTGTNRNYGYTF	TGTGCCAGCAGAGGGACTGGGACCAACCGTAACTATGGCTACACCTTC
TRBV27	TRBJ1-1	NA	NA	CASHLEQGTNTEAFF	TGTGCCAGTCATCTCGAACAGGGAACGAACACTGAAGCTTTCTTT
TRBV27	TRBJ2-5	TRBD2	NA	CASSLLAGVQETQYF	TGTGCCAGCAGCCTACTAGCGGGAGTTCAAGAGACCCAGTACTTC
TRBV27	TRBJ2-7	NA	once	CASSFDSSYEQYF	TGTGCCAGCAGTTTTGACAGCTCCTACGAGCAGTACTTC
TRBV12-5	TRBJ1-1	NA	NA	CASGTDTNTEAFF	TGTGCTAGTGGTACCGACACAAACACTGAAGCTTTCTTT
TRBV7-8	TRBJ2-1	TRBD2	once	CASSLEGLAGEQFF	TGTGCCAGCAGCTTAGAGGGACTAGCGGGGGAGCAGTTCTTC
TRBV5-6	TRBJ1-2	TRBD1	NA	CASSPGQGHYGYTF	TGTGCCAGCAGCCCGGGACAGGGCCATTATGGCTACACCTTC
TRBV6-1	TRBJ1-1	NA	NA	CASIEVDRAIFF	TGTGCCAGCATAGAGGTAGACAGAGCAATATTCTTT
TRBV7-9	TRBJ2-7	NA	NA	CASSWDYEQYF	TGTGCCAGCAGCTGGGACTACGAGCAGTACTTC
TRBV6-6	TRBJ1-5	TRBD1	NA	CASSHGQGSGQPQHF	TGTGCCAGCAGTCACGGACAGGGGTCGGGTCAGCCCCAGCATTTT
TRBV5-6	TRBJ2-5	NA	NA	CASSLGGATTQYF	TGTGCCAGCAGCTTAGGAGGGGCTACGACCCAGTACTTC
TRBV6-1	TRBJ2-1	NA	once	CASQTWGEQFF	TGTGCCAGTCAGACGTGGGGTGAGCAGTTCTTC
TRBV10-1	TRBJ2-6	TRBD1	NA	CASSDGQGGFGANVLTF	TGCGCCAGCAGTGATGGACAGGGGGGCTTTGGGGCCAACGTCCTGACTTTC
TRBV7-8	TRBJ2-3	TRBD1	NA	CASSRDRGRDTQYF	TGTGCCAGCAGCCGGGACAGGGGGCGGGATACGCAGTATTTT
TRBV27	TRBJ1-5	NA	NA	CASSLYSYSNQPQHF	TGTGCCAGCAGTTTATATAGTTATAGCAATCAGCCCCAGCATTTT
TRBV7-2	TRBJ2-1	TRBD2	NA	CASSRYRRTSGRRYEQFF	TGTGCCAGCAGCAGATACCGTCGGACTAGCGGAAGAAGGTATGAGCAGTTCTTC
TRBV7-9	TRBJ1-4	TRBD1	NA	CASSLALDREATNEKLFF	TGTGCCAGCAGCTTAGCCCTCGACAGGGAGGCAACTAATGAAAAACTGTTTTTT
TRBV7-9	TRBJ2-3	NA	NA	CASSLNFRGTDTQYF	TGTGCCAGCAGCTTAAATTTTCGGGGAACAGATACGCAGTATTTT
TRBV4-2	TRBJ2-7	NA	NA	CASSQDMTDTYEQYF	TGTGCCAGCAGCCAAGATATGACGGACACCTACGAGCAGTACTTC
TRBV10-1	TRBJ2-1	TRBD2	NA	CASSESRTSTYNEQFF	TGCGCCAGCAGTGAGTCTAGGACTAGTACATACAATGAGCAGTTCTTC
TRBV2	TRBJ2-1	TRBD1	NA	CASSEDRGTYNEQFF	TGTGCCAGCAGTGAAGACAGGGGGACCTACAATGAGCAGTTCTTC
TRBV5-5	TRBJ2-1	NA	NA	CASSFETGPSIGQFF	TGTGCCAGCAGCTTTGAGACCGGGCCCTCCATAGGGCAGTTCTTC
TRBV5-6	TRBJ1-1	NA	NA	CASSLGTEAFF	TGTGCCAGCAGCTTGGGGACTGAAGCTTTCTTT
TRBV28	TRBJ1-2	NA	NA	CASRRSGGDYGYTF	TGTGCCAGCCGGCGGTCGGGGGGTGACTATGGCTACACCTTC
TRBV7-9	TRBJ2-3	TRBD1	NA	CASGPGQTTDTQYF	TGTGCCAGCGGACCGGGACAGACTACAGATACGCAGTATTTT
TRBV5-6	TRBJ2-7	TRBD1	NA	CASSPGGAHEQYF	TGTGCCAGCAGCCCAGGGGGTGCCCACGAGCAGTACTTC
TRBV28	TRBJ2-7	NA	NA	CASSWGLSYEQYF	TGTGCCAGCAGTTGGGGACTCTCCTACGAGCAGTACTTC
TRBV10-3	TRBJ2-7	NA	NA	CAISESKGVTGSYEQYF	TGTGCCATCAGTGAGTCGAAGGGAGTAACAGGATCCTACGAGCAGTACTTC
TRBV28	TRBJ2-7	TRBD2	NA	CASSAARDYYSYEQYF	TGTGCCAGCAGTGCCGCCCGGGACTACTACTCCTACGAGCAGTACTTC
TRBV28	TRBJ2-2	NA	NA	CASTLWGSNTGELFF	TGTGCCAGCACGTTGTGGGGGTCAAACACCGGGGAGCTGTTTTTT